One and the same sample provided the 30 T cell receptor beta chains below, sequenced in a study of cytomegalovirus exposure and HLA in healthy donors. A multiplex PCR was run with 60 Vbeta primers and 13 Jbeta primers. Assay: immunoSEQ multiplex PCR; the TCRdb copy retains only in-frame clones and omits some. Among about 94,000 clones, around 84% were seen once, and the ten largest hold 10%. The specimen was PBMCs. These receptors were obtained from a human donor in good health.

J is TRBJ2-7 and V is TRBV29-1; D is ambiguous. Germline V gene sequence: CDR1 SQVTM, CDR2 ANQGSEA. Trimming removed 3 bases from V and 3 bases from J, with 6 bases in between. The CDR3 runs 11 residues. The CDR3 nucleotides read TGCAGCGTTGATATCGGCTACGAGCAGTACTTC. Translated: CSVDIGYEQYF.

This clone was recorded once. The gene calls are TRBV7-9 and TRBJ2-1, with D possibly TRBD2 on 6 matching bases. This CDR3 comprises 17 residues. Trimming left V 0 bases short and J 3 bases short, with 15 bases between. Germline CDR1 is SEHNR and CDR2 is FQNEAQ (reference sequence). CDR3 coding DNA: TGTGCCAGCAGCTTAGCCCCGGGACTTCTCTACTACAATGAGCAGTTCTTC. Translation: CASSLAPGLLYYNEQFF. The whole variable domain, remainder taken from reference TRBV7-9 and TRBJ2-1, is DTGVSQNPRHKITKRGQNVTFRCDPISEHNRLYWYRQTLGQGPEFLTYFQNEAQLEKSRLLSDRFSAERPKGSFSTLEIQRTEQGDSAMYLCASSLAPGLLYYNEQFFGPGTRLTVL.

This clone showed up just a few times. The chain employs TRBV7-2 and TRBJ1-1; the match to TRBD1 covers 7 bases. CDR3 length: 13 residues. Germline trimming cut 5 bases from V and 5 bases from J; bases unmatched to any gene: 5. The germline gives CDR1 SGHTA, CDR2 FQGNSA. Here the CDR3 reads CASSKDRQTEAFF. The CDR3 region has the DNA TGTGCCAGCAGCAAGGACAGGCAGACTGAAGCTTTCTTT.

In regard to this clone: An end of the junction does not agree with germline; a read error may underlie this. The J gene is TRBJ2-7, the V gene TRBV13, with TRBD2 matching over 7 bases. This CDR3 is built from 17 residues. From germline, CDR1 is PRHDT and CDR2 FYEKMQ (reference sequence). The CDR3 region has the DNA TGTGCCAGCAGCTTAGGGGGTTCGGCTAGCGGTACCTACGAGGAGTACTTC. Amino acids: CASSLGGSASGTYEEYF. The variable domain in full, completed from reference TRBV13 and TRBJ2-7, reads AAGVIQSPRHLIKEKRETATLKCYPIPRHDTVYWYQQGPGQDPQFLISFYEKMQSDKGSIPDRFSAQQFSDYHSELNMSSLELGDSALYFCASSLGGSASGTYEEYFGPGTRLTVT.

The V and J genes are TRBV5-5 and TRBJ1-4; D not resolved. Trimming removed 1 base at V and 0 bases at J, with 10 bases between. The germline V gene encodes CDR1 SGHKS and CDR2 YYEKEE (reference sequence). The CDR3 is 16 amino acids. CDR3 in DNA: TGTGCCAGCAGCTTGTTGAGGATTGCAACTAATGAAAAACTGTTTTTT. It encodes CASSLLRIATNEKLFF.

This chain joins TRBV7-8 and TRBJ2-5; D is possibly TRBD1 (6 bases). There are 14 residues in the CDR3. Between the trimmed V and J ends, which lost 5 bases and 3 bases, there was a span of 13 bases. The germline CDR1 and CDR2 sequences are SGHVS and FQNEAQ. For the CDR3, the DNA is TGTGCCAGCAGCCCCCCGGCAGGGGAAGAGACCCAGTACTTC. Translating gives CASSPPAGEETQYF. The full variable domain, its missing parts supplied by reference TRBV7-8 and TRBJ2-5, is GAGVSQSPRYKVAKRGQDVALRCDPISGHVSLFWYQQALGQGPEFLTYFQNEAQLDKSGLPSDRFFAERPEGSVSTLKIQRTQQEDSAVYLCASSPPAGEETQYFGPGTRLLVL.

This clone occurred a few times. The CDR3 DNA follows: TGTGCCAGCAGTGAATCCCTAGACAGGGCCCGGGGTCAGCCCCAGCATTTT. It is translated as CASSESLDRARGQPQHF. The chain joins TRBV6-1 to TRBJ1-5; TRBD1 aligns across 7 bases. V was clipped by 2 bases and J by 6 bases; unmatched bases: 13. The CDR3 consists of 17 residues. CDR1 is MNHNS, CDR2 SASEGT, per germline.

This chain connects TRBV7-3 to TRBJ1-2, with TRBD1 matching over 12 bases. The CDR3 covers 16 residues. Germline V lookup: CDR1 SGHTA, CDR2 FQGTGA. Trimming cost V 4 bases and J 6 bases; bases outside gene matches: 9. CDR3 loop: CASSSRDRGPRDGYTF. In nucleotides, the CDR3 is TGTGCCAGCAGCTCCCGGGACAGGGGGCCCAGGGATGGCTACACCTTC.

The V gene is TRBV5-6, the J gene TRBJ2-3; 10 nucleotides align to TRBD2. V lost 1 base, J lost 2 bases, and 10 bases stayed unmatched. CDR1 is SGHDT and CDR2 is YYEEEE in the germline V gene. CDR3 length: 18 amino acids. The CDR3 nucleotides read TGTGCCAGCAGCTTGTCGAGCGGGGGGGCTAGTTACACAGATACGCAGTATTTT. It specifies CASSLSSGGASYTDTQYF.

DNA for the CDR3: TGCGCCAGCAGGCGAGGACAGAGGGCAATGAACACTGAAGCTTTCTTT. Translation gives CASRRGQRAMNTEAFF. V usage is TRBV5-1 and J usage is TRBJ1-1, with D possibly being TRBD1 (6 bases). The germline CDR1 and CDR2 sequences are SGHRS and YFSETQ. The CDR3 has 16 residues. Between the trimmed V and J ends, which lost 5 bases and 0 bases, there was a span of 17 bases.

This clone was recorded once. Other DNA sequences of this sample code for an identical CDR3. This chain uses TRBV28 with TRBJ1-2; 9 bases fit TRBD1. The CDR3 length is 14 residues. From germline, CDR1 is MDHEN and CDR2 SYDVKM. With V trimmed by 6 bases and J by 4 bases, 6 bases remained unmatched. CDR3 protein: CASSPGTGLYGYTF. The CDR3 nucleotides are TGTGCCAGCAGCCCGGGGACAGGGCTCTATGGCTACACCTTC.

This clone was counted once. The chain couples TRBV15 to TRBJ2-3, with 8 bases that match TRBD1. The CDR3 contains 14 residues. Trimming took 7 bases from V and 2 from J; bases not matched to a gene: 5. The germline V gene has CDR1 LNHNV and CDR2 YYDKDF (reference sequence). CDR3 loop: CATTRTGNTDTQYF. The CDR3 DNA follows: TGTGCCACCACAAGGACAGGGAACACAGATACGCAGTATTTT.

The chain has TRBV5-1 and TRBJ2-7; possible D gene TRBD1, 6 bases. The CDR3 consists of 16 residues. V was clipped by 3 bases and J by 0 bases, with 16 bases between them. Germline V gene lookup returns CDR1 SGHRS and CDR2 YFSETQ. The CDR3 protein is CASSSRTASSSYEQYF. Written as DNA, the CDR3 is TGCGCCAGCAGCTCTCGGACAGCTAGCAGCTCCTACGAGCAGTACTTC.

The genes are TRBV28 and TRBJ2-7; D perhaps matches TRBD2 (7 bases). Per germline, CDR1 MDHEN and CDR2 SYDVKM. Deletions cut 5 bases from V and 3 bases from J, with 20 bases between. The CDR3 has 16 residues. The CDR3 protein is CASSPGGARTHYEQYF. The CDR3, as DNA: TGTGCCAGCAGTCCTGGGGGGGCGCGAACCCACTACGAGCAGTACTTC.

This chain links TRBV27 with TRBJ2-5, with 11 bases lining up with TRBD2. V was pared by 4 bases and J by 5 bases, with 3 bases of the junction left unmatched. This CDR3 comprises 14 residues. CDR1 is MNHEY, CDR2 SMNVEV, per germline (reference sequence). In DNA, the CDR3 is TGTGCCAGCAGTTATAGCGGGAGGGGGGAGACCCAGTACTTC. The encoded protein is CASSYSGRGETQYF.

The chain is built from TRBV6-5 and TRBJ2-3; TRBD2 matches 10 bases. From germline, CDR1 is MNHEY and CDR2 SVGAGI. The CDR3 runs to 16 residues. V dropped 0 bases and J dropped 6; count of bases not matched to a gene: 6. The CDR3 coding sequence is TGTGCCAGCAGTTACTCGACTAGCGGGTGGGCGGATACGCAGTATTTT. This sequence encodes CASSYSTSGWADTQYF.

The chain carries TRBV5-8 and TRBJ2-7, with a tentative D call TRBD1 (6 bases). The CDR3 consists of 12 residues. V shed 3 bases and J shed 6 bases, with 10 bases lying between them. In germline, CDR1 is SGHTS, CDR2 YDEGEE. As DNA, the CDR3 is TGTGCCAGCAGCTCACAGGGATTCGAGCAGTACTTC. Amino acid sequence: CASSSQGFEQYF.

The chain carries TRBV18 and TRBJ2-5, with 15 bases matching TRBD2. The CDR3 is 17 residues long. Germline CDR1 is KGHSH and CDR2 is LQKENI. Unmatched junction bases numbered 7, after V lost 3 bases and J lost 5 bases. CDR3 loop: CASSPNGLAGGPETQYF. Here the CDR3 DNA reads TGTGCCAGCTCACCCAATGGACTAGCGGGGGGGCCGGAGACCCAGTACTTC.

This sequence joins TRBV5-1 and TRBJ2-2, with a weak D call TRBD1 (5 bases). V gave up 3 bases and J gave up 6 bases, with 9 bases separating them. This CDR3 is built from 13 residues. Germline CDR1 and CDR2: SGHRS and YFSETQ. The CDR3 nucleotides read TGCGCCAGCAGCTCTGACAGCGCCGGGGAGCTGTTTTTT. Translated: CASSSDSAGELFF.

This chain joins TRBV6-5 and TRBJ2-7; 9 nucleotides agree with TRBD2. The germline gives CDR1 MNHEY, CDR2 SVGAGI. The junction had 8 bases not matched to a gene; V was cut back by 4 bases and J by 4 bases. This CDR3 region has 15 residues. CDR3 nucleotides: TGTGCCAGCAGTTGGTCGACTAGCGGAGGGTACGAGCAGTACTTC. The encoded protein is CASSWSTSGGYEQYF.

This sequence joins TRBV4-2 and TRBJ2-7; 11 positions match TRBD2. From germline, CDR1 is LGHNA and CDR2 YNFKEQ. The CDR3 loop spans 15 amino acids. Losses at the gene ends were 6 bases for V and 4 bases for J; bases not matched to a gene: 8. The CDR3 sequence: CASRDSGGAHYEQYF. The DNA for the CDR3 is TGTGCCAGCAGAGATAGCGGGGGGGCACATTACGAGCAGTACTTC.

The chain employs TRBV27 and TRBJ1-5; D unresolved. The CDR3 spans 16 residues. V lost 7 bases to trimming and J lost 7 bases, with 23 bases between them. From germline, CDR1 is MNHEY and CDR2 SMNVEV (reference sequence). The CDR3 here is CASIAKDRGFWQPQHF. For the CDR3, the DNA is TGTGCCAGCATTGCCAAAGATCGCGGGTTCTGGCAGCCCCAGCATTTT.

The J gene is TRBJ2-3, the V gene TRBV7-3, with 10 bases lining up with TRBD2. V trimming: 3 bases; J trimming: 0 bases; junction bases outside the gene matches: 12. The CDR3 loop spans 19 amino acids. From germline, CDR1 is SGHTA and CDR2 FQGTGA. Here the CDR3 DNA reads TGTGCCAGCAGCTTGGCCCCACCAGCGGGAGGGACTAGCACAGATACGCAGTATTTT. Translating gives CASSLAPPAGGTSTDTQYF.

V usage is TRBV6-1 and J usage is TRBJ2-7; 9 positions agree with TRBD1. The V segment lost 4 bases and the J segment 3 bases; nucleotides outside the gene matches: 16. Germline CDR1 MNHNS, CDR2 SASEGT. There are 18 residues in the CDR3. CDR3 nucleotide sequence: TGTGCCAGCAGTGGGGGGACAGGGTCCCCAGCGGGATTCTACGAGCAGTACTTC. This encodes CASSGGTGSPAGFYEQYF.

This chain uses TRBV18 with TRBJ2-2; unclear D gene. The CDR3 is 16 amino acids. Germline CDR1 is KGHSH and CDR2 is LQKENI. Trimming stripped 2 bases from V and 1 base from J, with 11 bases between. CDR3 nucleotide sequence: TGTGCCAGCTCACCAAGTAATACTATGAACACCGGGGAGCTGTTTTTT. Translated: CASSPSNTMNTGELFF.

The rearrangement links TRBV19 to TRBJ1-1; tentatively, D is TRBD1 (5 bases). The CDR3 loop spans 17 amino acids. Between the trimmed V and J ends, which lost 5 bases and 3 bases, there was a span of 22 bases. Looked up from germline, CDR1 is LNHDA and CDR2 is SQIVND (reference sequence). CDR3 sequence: CASSSLGKGRGHTEAFF. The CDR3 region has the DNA TGTGCCAGTAGTTCCCTCGGAAAGGGGCGCGGACACACTGAAGCTTTCTTT.

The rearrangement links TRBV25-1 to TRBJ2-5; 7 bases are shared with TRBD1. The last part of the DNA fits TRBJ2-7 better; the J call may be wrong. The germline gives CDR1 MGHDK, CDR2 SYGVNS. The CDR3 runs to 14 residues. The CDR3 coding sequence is TGTGCCAGCAGTGAGTCAGGGGGTGTTTACGAGCAGTACTTC. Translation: CASSESGGVYEQYF.

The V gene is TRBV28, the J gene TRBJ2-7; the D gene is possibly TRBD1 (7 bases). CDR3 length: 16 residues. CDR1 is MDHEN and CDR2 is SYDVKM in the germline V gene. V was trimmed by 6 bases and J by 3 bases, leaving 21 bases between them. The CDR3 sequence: CASSTSTGRLGYEQYF. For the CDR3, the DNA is TGTGCCAGCAGCACCTCGACAGGGAGGCTGGGCTACGAGCAGTACTTC.

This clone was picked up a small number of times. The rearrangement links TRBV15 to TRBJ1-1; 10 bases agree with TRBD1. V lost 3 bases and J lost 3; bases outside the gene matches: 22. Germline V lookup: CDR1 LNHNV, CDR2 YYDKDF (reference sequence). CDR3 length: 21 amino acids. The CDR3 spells CATSRSLRGTRTGGLHTEAFF. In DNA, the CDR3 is TGTGCCACCAGCAGGAGTCTCCGAGGAACTCGGACAGGGGGATTGCACACTGAAGCTTTCTTT.

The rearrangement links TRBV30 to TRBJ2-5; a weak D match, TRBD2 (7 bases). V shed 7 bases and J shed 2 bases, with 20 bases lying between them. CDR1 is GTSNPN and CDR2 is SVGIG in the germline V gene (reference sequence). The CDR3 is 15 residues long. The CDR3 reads CAYHGGRGPQETQYF. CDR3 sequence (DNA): TGTGCCTACCACGGGGGGCGGGGGCCTCAAGAGACCCAGTACTTC.